Presented here are 22 T cell receptor beta chains from one specimen sequenced in a study of T cell repertoires in cytomegalovirus infection (dated by TCRdb to about 2019). These receptors' targets are unknown. The instrument given in TCRdb is Illumina HiSeq 1500. TCRdb reran the public reads through fastp at Q25 and MiXCR, keeping productive beta chains. CDR3 protein sequences are deduplicated, and each keeps its most common genes and DNA. The table for this sample lists some 920,000 distinct CDR3 sequences; 31% of them were counted only once. The ten most abundant clones make up around 15% of the sample. This sample's treatment or condition label indicates: in vitro stimulation with specific CMV peptide epitopes to enrich CMV-specific T cells. The sequencing here drew on cultured CD8+ T cells from PBMCs, taken from culture after CMV antigen stimulation. All receptors derive from a human donor in good health (CMV status not recorded). Some clones in this sample may be carry-over from other donors' samples.

The chain joins TRBV7-9 to TRBJ2-3; D ambiguous. The CDR3 length is 12 residues. Germline CDR1 SEHNR, CDR2 FQNEAQ (reference sequence). Trimming removed 5 bases at V and 6 bases at J, with 9 bases between. The CDR3 loop is CASSQTPDTQYF. Written as DNA, the CDR3 is TGTGCCAGCAGCCAAACCCCGGATACGCAGTATTTT.

Many counts were recorded for this clonotype. V gene TRBV13 combines with J gene TRBJ2-7; 8 nucleotides line up with TRBD1. The CDR3 runs to 15 residues. Germline CDR1 and CDR2: PRHDT and FYEKMQ (reference sequence). The V segment lost 4 bases and the J segment 4 bases; nucleotides outside the gene matches: 9. The CDR3 nucleotides are TGTGCCAGCAGCTCGGACAGGGATGGTGTTTACGAGCAGTACTTC. Its protein is CASSSDRDGVYEQYF.

This clonotype was found many times. The genes are TRBV7-8 and TRBJ2-7; weak D call: TRBD2 (5 bases). The CDR3 length is 14 residues. V was pared by 1 base and J by 5 bases, with 12 bases between. Germline V gene lookup returns CDR1 SGHVS and CDR2 FQNEAQ. CDR3 bases: TGTGCCAGCAGCTTAGGAGGGTTTAGTGACGAGCAGTACTTC. Translated, it gives CASSLGGFSDEQYF.

V and J are TRBV12-5 and TRBJ2-2, with D unresolved. Trimming removed 3 bases from V and 0 bases from J, with 5 bases in between. The CDR3 loop spans 14 amino acids. Germline V lookup: CDR1 LGHNT, CDR2 FRNRAP. The CDR3 reads CASGFTTNTGELFF. The CDR3 coding sequence is TGTGCTAGTGGTTTCACCACGAACACCGGGGAGCTGTTTTTT.

This clonotype was counted a few times. The gene calls are TRBV7-9 and TRBJ2-2, with a tentative D call TRBD2 (5 bases). Trimming took off 5 bases at V and 5 bases at J, with 12 bases between the two ends. This CDR3 is built from 14 residues. Looked up from germline, CDR1 is SEHNR and CDR2 is FQNEAQ (reference sequence). The CDR3 sequence: CASSPPTGTGELFF. Here the CDR3 DNA reads TGTGCCAGCAGCCCACCTACGGGGACCGGGGAGCTGTTTTTT.

The table lists this clonotype with a few counts. V is TRBV7-2 and J is TRBJ2-5; 10 nucleotides agree with TRBD2. The CDR3 loop spans 17 amino acids. The V gene end was trimmed by 1 base and the J gene end by 2 bases; junction bases not matched to a gene: 7. The germline V gene encodes CDR1 SGHTA and CDR2 FQGNSA. The DNA of the CDR3 is TGTGCCAGCAGCTTAGAGTTACTAGCGGGGCTACAAGAGACCCAGTACTTC. This codes for CASSLELLAGLQETQYF. The complete variable domain, with remaining parts taken from reference TRBV7-2 and TRBJ2-5, reads GAGVSQSPSNKVTEKGKDVELRCDPISGHTALYWYRQSLGQGLEFLIYFQGNSAPDKSGLPSDRFSAERTGGSVSTLTIQRTQQEDSAVYLCASSLELLAGLQETQYFGPGTRLLVL.

This clonotype occurred a few times. The gene calls are TRBV7-4 and TRBJ2-2; the match to TRBD1 covers 7 bases. The V segment lost 6 bases and the J segment 3 bases; nucleotides outside the gene matches: 7. The CDR3 extends over 15 amino acids. Germline loops: CDR1 SGHVT, CDR2 SQSDAQ. The CDR3 protein is CASSPDRDHTGELFF. As DNA, the CDR3 is TGTGCCAGCAGTCCCGACAGGGATCACACCGGGGAGCTGTTTTTT.

Only a few counts were recorded for this clonotype. The chain has TRBV7-9 and TRBJ2-1; the match to TRBD1 covers 7 bases. Trimming removed 4 bases from V and 3 bases from J; junction bases left unmatched: 9. This CDR3 contains 16 residues. Germline V lookup: CDR1 SEHNR, CDR2 FQNEAQ (reference sequence). For the CDR3, the DNA is TGTGCCAGCAGCTCCCAGACAGGGAGCCTCTACAATGAGCAGTTCTTC. Amino acids: CASSSQTGSLYNEQFF.

This clonotype occurred many times. The chain uses TRBV6-2 or TRBV6-3 and TRBJ2-1; the D is unclear. Germline V gene lookup returns CDR1 MNHEY and CDR2 SVGEGT. V was pared by 0 bases and J by 0 bases, with 9 bases between. The CDR3 loop spans 16 amino acids. As DNA, the CDR3 is TGTGCCAGCAGTTACTCGGGCCTAAGCTCCTACAATGAGCAGTTCTTC. Translation: CASSYSGLSSYNEQFF.

This chain connects TRBV25-1 to TRBJ2-3; 9 bases map to TRBD2. CDR3 length: 18 residues. Trimming cost V 3 bases and J 1 base; bases outside gene matches: 11. Germline values: CDR1 MGHDK, CDR2 SYGVNS. The CDR3 region is CASSDFFLAGAGTDTQYF. In DNA, the CDR3 is TGTGCCAGCAGTGATTTCTTCTTAGCGGGGGCCGGCACAGATACGCAGTATTTT.

This clonotype has a count of ten or more. The chain has TRBV7-9 and TRBJ2-3; D is uncertain. Germline V gene lookup returns CDR1 SEHNR and CDR2 FQNEAQ (reference sequence). This CDR3 region has 15 residues. V was cut by 4 bases and J by 2 bases, with 13 bases left in between. The CDR3, as DNA: TGTGCCAGCAGCTCGCAAGAACTTTCCACAGATACGCAGTATTTT. It encodes CASSSQELSTDTQYF.

This chain links TRBV4-1 with TRBJ1-2, with D maybe TRBD1 (6 bases). Trimming shortened V by 0 bases and J by 4 bases, and 9 bases separated the two germline ends. The CDR3 has 14 amino acids. Per germline, CDR1 MGHRA and CDR2 YSYEKL. CDR3 sequence (DNA): TGCGCCAGCAGCCAAGAACTGGGGGCCTATGGCTACACCTTC. Amino acid sequence: CASSQELGAYGYTF.

In its sample, this clonotype was seen a few times. This chain joins TRBV11-2 and TRBJ1-2, with D perhaps TRBD1 (6 bases). Trimming removed 5 bases at V and 0 bases at J, with 13 bases between. Germline V lookup: CDR1 SGHAT, CDR2 FQNNGV. The CDR3 extends over 15 amino acids. DNA for the CDR3: TGTGCCAGCAGCCTGCGACAGGCGCCTAACTATGGCTACACCTTC. It specifies CASSLRQAPNYGYTF.

Only one count was recorded for this clonotype. The chain joins TRBV10-3 to TRBJ2-7; possible D gene TRBD2, 5 bases. V was clipped by 0 bases and J by 1 base, with 7 bases between them. The CDR3 is made up of 14 amino acids. The V gene's germline CDR1 is ENHRY and CDR2 SYGVKD. The CDR3 here is CAISESAGSYEQYV. In DNA, the CDR3 is TGTGCCATCAGTGAGTCCGCGGGTTCCTACGAGCAGTACGTC.

This clonotype was recorded many times. This sequence joins TRBV12-3 or TRBV12-4 and TRBJ1-2, with 10 bases lining up with TRBD1. V gave up 5 bases and J gave up 1 base; unmatched junction bases: 10. The CDR3 is made up of 17 amino acids. This chain's CDR3 is CASSGLTGGLFNYGYTF. Here the CDR3 DNA reads TGTGCCAGCAGTGGTTTGACAGGGGGCTTGTTTAACTATGGCTACACCTTC.

This clonotype was observed a few times. The chain links TRBV6-2 or TRBV6-3 to TRBJ2-1; the match to TRBD2 covers 12 bases. Germline trimming cut 6 bases from V and 6 bases from J; bases unmatched to any gene: 9. The CDR3 totals 16 residues. Germline loops: CDR1 MNHEY, CDR2 SVGEGT. The CDR3 DNA reads as TGTGCCAGCAGCTTTAGTACTAGCGGGGGGTTCAATGAGCAGTTCTTC. Its translation is CASSFSTSGGFNEQFF.

The V call is TRBV24-1, the J call TRBJ1-5; TRBD1 matches at 7 bases. V lost 9 bases, J lost 4 bases, and 8 bases stayed unmatched. CDR3 length equals 14 residues. Per the germline V gene, CDR1 is KGHDR and CDR2 is SFDVKD. CDR3 sequence (DNA): TGTGCCACCCGGGACAGACTCGGTAATCAGCCCCAGCATTTT. It encodes CATRDRLGNQPQHF.

This clonotype occurred many times. The chain couples TRBV7-9 to TRBJ2-5; no clear D. Trimming pared 4 bases from V and 7 bases from J, leaving 22 bases between. The CDR3 sequence is 16 residues long. Germline assignment: CDR1 SEHNR and CDR2 FQNEAQ (reference sequence). CDR3 loop: CASSSSLDTAWGTQYF. CDR3 nucleotides: TGTGCCAGCAGCTCCAGTCTCGACACGGCCTGGGGGACCCAGTACTTC.

A word on this clonotype: Just one base apart from a much larger clone, this may be a read error. The chain combines TRBV12-3 or TRBV12-4 with TRBJ1-6; no definite D call. This CDR3 has 13 residues. CDR3 amino acids: CASSFARNSPFHF. CDR3 nucleotide sequence: TGTGCCAGCAGTTTTGCTCGGAATTCACCCTTCCACTTT.

Only a few counts were recorded for this clonotype. The DNA for the CDR3 is TGTGCCAGCAGTGGGGGGGCCATGGACTATGGCTACACCTTC. Amino acids: CASSGGAMDYGYTF. The chain is built from TRBV2 and TRBJ1-2; D perhaps matches TRBD1 (6 bases). The CDR3 sequence is 14 residues long. The V end lost 4 bases, the J end lost 3 bases, and 12 bases lay between the germline ends. Germline CDR1 and CDR2: SNHLY and FYNNEI.

The V gene is TRBV27, the J gene TRBJ1-1; D gene uncertain. Trimming removed 0 bases at V and 5 bases at J, with 7 bases between. The CDR3 runs to 13 residues. Germline CDR1 reads MNHEY; CDR2 reads SMNVEV (reference sequence). The CDR3, as DNA: TGTGCCAGCAGTTTATCGGTTAGAACTGAAGCTTTCTTT. It yields the protein CASSLSVRTEAFF.

This clonotype has ten or more counts. This chain joins TRBV12-3 or TRBV12-4 and TRBJ2-3, with a possible D match to TRBD1 (6 bases). Trimming pared 5 bases from V and 1 base from J, leaving 13 bases between. CDR3 length: 15 amino acids. CDR3 nucleotides: TGTGCCAGCAGTCTCGATCCAGGGGGCACAGATACGCAGTATTTT. Protein: CASSLDPGGTDTQYF.